These T cell receptor beta chains were read from a single sample in a study of blood T cell repertoires in COVID-19. Profiling relied on immunoSEQ multiplex PCR, and the TCRdb table lists in-frame clones only, not all of them. In the table there are 260,000 or so clones, roughly 84% of which are singletons. Sequences were obtained from peripheral blood. These receptors came from a human donor in a cohort sampled during active COVID-19. Both conserved end residues are part of each CDR3. A D gene is named only where the DNA matches it firmly. Where a row states a size, it is once, few, many or the class of an expanded clone; other rows omit it.

clone size	D gene	V gene	J gene	CDR3 protein	CDR3 DNA
-	TRBD1	TRBV7-9	TRBJ2-5	CASSDLGQLQETQYF	TGTGCCAGCAGCGACCTGGGACAGCTCCAAGAGACCCAGTACTTC
-	TRBD1	TRBV11-2	TRBJ2-1	CASTPGGTSSYNEQFF	TGTGCCAGCACCCCAGGGGGAACTAGCTCCTACAATGAGCAGTTCTTC
-	TRBD2	TRBV2	TRBJ2-1	CASTETSGAFNEQFF	TGTGCCAGCACCGAGACTAGCGGGGCCTTCAATGAGCAGTTCTTC
-	-	TRBV10-2	TRBJ2-1	CASSESQGRAHNEQFF	TGCGCCAGCAGTGAGTCTCAGGGGCGGGCCCACAATGAGCAGTTCTTC
few	TRBD1	TRBV6-5	TRBJ1-5	CASREGGQGPQHF	TGTGCCAGCAGGGAGGGGGGACAGGGGCCCCAGCATTTT
-	TRBD2	TRBV4-2	TRBJ2-5	CASSQAGTSGRGTETQYF	TGTGCCAGCAGCCAAGCCGGGACTAGCGGGAGGGGGACGGAGACCCAGTACTTC
-	TRBD1	TRBV5-1	TRBJ1-1	CASSLGQGSPEAFF	TGCGCCAGCAGCTTGGGACAGGGGTCCCCTGAAGCTTTCTTT
once	-	TRBV25-1	TRBJ1-1	CASSESGREGFF	TGTGCCAGCAGTGAATCGGGGAGGGAAGGTTTCTTT
-	TRBD1	TRBV5-1	TRBJ1-2	CASSPGGAMSYGYTF	TGCGCCAGCAGTCCAGGGGGCGCGATGAGTTATGGCTACACCTTC
once	-	TRBV12-1	TRBJ1-2	CASSPGNGYDYTF	TGTGCCAGCAGCCCAGGTAACGGATATGACTACACCTTC
-	-	TRBV2	TRBJ2-2	CASSEIPGGTGELFF	TGTGCCAGCAGTGAAATCCCTGGAGGGACCGGGGAGCTGTTTTTT